Presented here are 11 T cell receptor beta chains from one specimen sequenced in a study of blood T cell repertoires in COVID-19. TCRdb's table, derived via immunoSEQ multiplex PCR, lists solely in-frame clones and lacks some. This sample yields 130,000 to 150,000 clones, of which around nine tenths are seen a single time; about 1.6% belongs to the top ten. The sequencing sample was made of peripheral blood. Receptor source: a human donor in a cohort sampled during active COVID-19.

CDR3 residues: CASSRLAGGTWNEQFF. Here the CDR3 DNA reads TGTGCCAGCAGTAGACTAGCGGGGGGCACTTGGAATGAGCAGTTCTTC. The rearrangement links TRBV27 to TRBJ2-1, with TRBD2 matching 13 bases. J lost 7 bases, V lost 5 bases, and 8 bases had no gene match. Germline CDR1 MNHEY, CDR2 SMNVEV (reference sequence). The CDR3 runs to 16 residues.

The CDR3 loop reads CAIGEVTYEQYF. The CDR3 region has the DNA TGTGCCATCGGCGAGGTCACCTACGAGCAGTACTTC. This chain joins TRBV10-3 and TRBJ2-7, with unresolved D. The germline gives CDR1 ENHRY, CDR2 SYGVKD. This CDR3 is built from 12 residues. V was cut by 8 bases and J by 2 bases, with 10 bases left in between.

This chain connects TRBV27 to TRBJ1-2; no clear D gene. The ends were cut back, 6 bases at V and 4 bases at J, with 15 bases in the middle. The CDR3 runs 14 residues. Germline CDR1 and CDR2: MNHEY and SMNVEV (reference sequence). The CDR3, as DNA: TGTGCCAGCAGAACCCAGTGGCCCCTCTATGGCTACACCTTC. Residues: CASRTQWPLYGYTF.

This rearrangement joins TRBV7-9 to TRBJ1-1; TRBD1 aligns across 7 bases. V trimming: 6 bases; J trimming: 0 bases; junction bases outside the gene matches: 7. This CDR3 has 15 amino acids. Germline V gives CDR1 SEHNR, CDR2 FQNEAQ (reference sequence). CDR3 protein: CASRDRYPMNTEAFF. DNA for the CDR3: TGTGCCAGCAGGGACAGGTACCCCATGAACACTGAAGCTTTCTTT.

This sequence joins TRBV6-6 and TRBJ2-7; D is possibly TRBD2 (5 bases). The CDR3 length is 14 residues. Germline-derived CDR1 and CDR2 are MNHNY and SVGAGI (reference sequence). Trimming took 6 bases from V and 3 from J, leaving 15 bases between them. The CDR3 spells CASSHSPGYYEQYF. Written as DNA, the CDR3 is TGTGCCAGCAGCCACTCGCCGGGATACTACGAGCAGTACTTC.

The chain carries TRBV4-1 and TRBJ1-2; 9 positions agree with TRBD1. The CDR3 totals 17 residues. The V and J ends lost 0 bases and 8 bases, in that order; junction bases with no gene match: 13. From germline, CDR1 is MGHRA and CDR2 YSYEKL. CDR3: CASSQDQVPGQGGGYTF. Here the CDR3 DNA reads TGCGCCAGCAGCCAAGATCAGGTCCCGGGACAGGGTGGCGGCTACACCTTC.

This chain connects TRBV7-2 to TRBJ1-5; D gene unclear. The CDR3 is 16 residues long. CDR1 and CDR2 from the germline V gene are SGHTA and FQGNSA. The ends were cut back, 1 base at V and 0 bases at J, with 10 bases in the middle. The DNA of the CDR3 is TGTGCCAGCAGCTTAGGTCCAGGTTATAGCAATCAGCCCCAGCATTTT. This encodes CASSLGPGYSNQPQHF. The full variable domain, its missing parts supplied by reference TRBV7-2 and TRBJ1-5, is GAGVSQSPSNKVTEKGKDVELRCDPISGHTALYWYRQSLGQGLEFLIYFQGNSAPDKSGLPSDRFSAERTGGSVSTLTIQRTQQEDSAVYLCASSLGPGYSNQPQHFGDGTRLSIL.

This sequence joins TRBV19 and TRBJ1-3; D unresolved. V lost 5 bases to trimming and J lost 0 bases, with 5 bases between them. Germline V gene lookup returns CDR1 LNHDA and CDR2 SQIVND (reference sequence). The CDR3 extends over 13 amino acids. DNA for the CDR3: TGTGCCAGTAGTGTCTCCTCTGGAAACACCATATATTTT. Encoded protein: CASSVSSGNTIYF.

This chain joins TRBV11-3 and TRBJ1-1; a possible D gene is TRBD1 (5 bases). V was pared by 3 bases and J by 4 bases, with 9 bases between. The V gene's germline CDR1 is SGHNT and CDR2 YENEEA. The CDR3 covers 13 residues. The CDR3 sequence is CASSFGAATEAFF. The CDR3 DNA reads as TGTGCCAGCAGCTTTGGGGCAGCCACTGAAGCTTTCTTT. The full variable domain, rest sourced from reference TRBV11-3 and TRBJ1-1, is EAGVVQSPRYKIIEKKQPVAFWCNPISGHNTLYWYLQNLGQGPELLIRYENEEAVDDSQLPKDRFSAERLKGVDSTLKIQPAELGDSAVYLCASSFGAATEAFFGQGTRLTVV.

The chain uses TRBV7-2 and TRBJ1-2, with 8 bases fitting TRBD1. Germline CDR1 reads SGHTA; CDR2 reads FQGNSA. This CDR3 is built from 13 residues. Germline trimming cut 5 bases from V and 9 bases from J; bases unmatched to any gene: 8. CDR3 loop: CASSLGQATSYTF. The CDR3 region has the DNA TGTGCCAGCAGCCTGGGACAGGCAACCAGCTACACCTTC.

This clone was picked up one time. The CDR3 reads CASSTRQSSGANVLTF. CDR3 sequence (DNA): TGTGCCAGCAGCACCCGACAGAGCTCTGGGGCCAACGTCCTGACTTTC. The chain is built from TRBV9 and TRBJ2-6; D possibly corresponds to TRBD1 (5 bases). Trimming stripped 4 bases from V and 0 bases from J, with 11 bases between. Germline V gene data show CDR1 as SGDLS and CDR2 as YYNGEE. This CDR3 region has 16 residues.